The rows below give T cell receptor beta chains drawn from one sample of a study of CD8 T cells in ankylosing spondylitis. TCRdb reprocessed the 5' RACE reads via MiXCR and lists one record per CDR3 protein. Among hundreds of thousands of distinct CDR3 sequences listed, around 25% were seen once. Material: blood, either unsorted or a sorted T cell fraction (not recorded which). The receptor set was obtained from a male donor with ankylosing spondylitis or in good health (not recorded which). Each CDR3 is given with its conserved first and last residue.

V | CDR3
TRBV6-5 | CASSYNRGGRTEAFF
TRBV20-1 | CSARTGVYEQYF
TRBV6-5 | CASSFRTDGNTIYF
TRBV29-1 | CSVAQGPETQYF
TRBV5-1 | CASSLGTANYGYTF
TRBV6-1 | CASTRGAGGYEQYF
TRBV10-3 | CATTKNNEQFF
TRBV5-1 | CASSSTTGDYGYTF
TRBV29-1 | CSVKAGGFTDTQYF
TRBV20-1 | CSARALVRTDTQYF
TRBV20-1 | CSGEHGTEAYTF
TRBV20-1 | CSARQDYEQYF
TRBV29-1 | CSVQGASVMNTEAFF
TRBV9 | CASSVTGTGQETQYF
TRBV6-1 | CASGRDGGRVINEQFF
TRBV5-6 | CASSLTSGKTNEQFF
TRBV9 | CASSVAPTGELFF
TRBV20-1 | CSAPPAGSVAEAFF
TRBV20-1 | CSATAGRARETQYF
TRBV20-1 | CSAREGRGAYNEQFF
TRBV5-1 | CASSFGVGKGYEQYF
TRBV12-3/TRBV12-4 | CASSRTGPTYGYTF
TRBV18 | CASSPSGTDLRLYF
TRBV3-1 | CASSLRINNEQFF
TRBV12-3/TRBV12-4 | CASSLRLAGRYQETQYF
TRBV29-1 | CSVVGQGGPYEQYF
TRBV12-5 | CASALSGANVLTF
TRBV7-3 | CASSLTGRKEETQYF
TRBV29-1 | CSVEDTGVGTYEQYF
TRBV15 | CATSKKMGGRTQETQYF
TRBV12-3/TRBV12-4 | CASSFSGEGTEAFF
TRBV27 | CASSPDRGNQPQHF
TRBV11-2 | CASSLPTGGAFF
TRBV12-3/TRBV12-4 | CASRRAGGVSYEQYF